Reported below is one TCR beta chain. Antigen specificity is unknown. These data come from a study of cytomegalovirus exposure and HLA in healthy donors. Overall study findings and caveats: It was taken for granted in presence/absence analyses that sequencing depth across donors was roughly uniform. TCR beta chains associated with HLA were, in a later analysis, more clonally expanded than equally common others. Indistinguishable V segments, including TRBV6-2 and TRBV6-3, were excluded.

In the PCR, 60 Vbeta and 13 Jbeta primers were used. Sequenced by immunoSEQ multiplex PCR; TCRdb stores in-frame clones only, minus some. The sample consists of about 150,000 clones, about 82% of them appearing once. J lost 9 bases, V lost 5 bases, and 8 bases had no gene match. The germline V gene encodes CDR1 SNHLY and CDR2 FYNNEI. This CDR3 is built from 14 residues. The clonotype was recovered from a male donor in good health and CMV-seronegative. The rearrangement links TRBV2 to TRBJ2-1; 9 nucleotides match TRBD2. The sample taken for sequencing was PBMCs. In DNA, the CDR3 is TGTGCCAGCAGTTACAGCGGGGGGCCTGGTGAGCAGTTCTTC. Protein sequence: CASSYSGGPGEQFF.